This TCR beta chain was observed in a study of siplizumab effects on memory and regulatory T cells. Profiling relied on immunoSEQ multiplex PCR, and the TCRdb table lists in-frame clones only, not all of them. The profile shows over 95,000 clones, over 85% of them singletons. Study-wide results and caveats: The mean Treg-derived percentage of mappable alloreactive CD4+ clones was 65% to 75% with siplizumab compared with approximately 30% in controls.

This clone was found once. What it binds is unknown. This CDR3 is 15 amino acids long. Germline CDR1 is GTSNPN and CDR2 is SVGIG (reference sequence). The TCR comes from a human donor in good health. The chain carries TRBV30 and TRBJ2-5; D may correspond to TRBD1 or TRBD2 (6 bases each). Gene TRBJ2-7 matches the end of the DNA better, so the J call may be wrong. Material for sequencing was non-Treg CD4+ T cells sorted from blood. The CDR3 bases are TGTGCCTGGAGTGTAGGGGGGTCCGCATCCTACGAGCAGTACTTC. It encodes CAWSVGGSASYEQYF.